One sample yielded the 13 T cell receptor beta chains listed below, sequenced in a study of CD4 T cells in relation to SARS-CoV-2 and coronaviruses (dated by TCRdb to the early 2020s). Antigens of these TCRs are unknown. The protocol used for the library was the immunoSEQ multiplex PCR assay. Sourced from immuneACCESS, this table was stored by TCRdb with only in-frame sequences that have V and J called. A share of the clones is absent; for the studies checked, an unresolved V gene accounts for under half, and the remainder has no known explanation. For this sample there are roughly 20,000 clones; about 70% appear just once. The ten most abundant clones make up 11% of the sample. CD4+ T cells from unexposed donors were collected before the COVID-19 pandemic (2011-2018). After around eleven days of culture, CD4+ T cells were isolated with the EasySep CD4+ T cell isolation kit. The sequencing sample was made of CD4+ T cells from PBMCs, cultured in vitro. The receptors were sampled from a human donor in good health.

The chain employs TRBV7-2 and TRBJ2-7, with TRBD1 identical over 10 bases. This CDR3 has 15 amino acids. V shed 3 bases and J 0 bases; nucleotides not matched to a gene: 2. Germline-derived CDR1 and CDR2 are SGHTA and FQGNSA. Here the CDR3 reads CASSFRTGGSYEQYF. The DNA of the CDR3 is TGTGCCAGCAGCTTTCGGACAGGGGGCTCCTACGAGCAGTACTTC.

This chain uses TRBV7-2 with TRBJ1-4; TRBD1 might be the D (5 bases). Trimming shortened V by 0 bases and J by 4 bases, and 9 bases separated the two germline ends. In germline, CDR1 is SGHTA, CDR2 FQGNSA. The CDR3 is 15 amino acids. Written as DNA, the CDR3 is TGTGCCAGCAGCTTAGCGGCAGGGTTTAATGAAAAACTGTTTTTT. Translating it yields CASSLAAGFNEKLFF.

V gene TRBV13 combines with J gene TRBJ2-7, with D tentatively TRBD2 (5 bases). Trimming cost V 2 bases and J 7 bases, with 15 bases left between them. The CDR3 totals 14 residues. From germline, CDR1 is PRHDT and CDR2 FYEKMQ (reference sequence). DNA for the CDR3: TGTGCCAGCAGCTTAAGCGGACTCACGGGAGAGCAGTACTTC. It encodes CASSLSGLTGEQYF.

In this sample, this clone turned up once. The chain carries TRBV7-9 and TRBJ2-1; 8 positions match TRBD1. The V segment lost 5 bases and the J segment 0 bases; nucleotides outside the gene matches: 9. This CDR3 has 17 residues. CDR1 is SEHNR, CDR2 FQNEAQ, per germline (reference sequence). The DNA of the CDR3 is TGTGCCAGCAGCCTAAAATTCGGACAGGGCTCCTACAATGAGCAGTTCTTC. It encodes CASSLKFGQGSYNEQFF.

Only a few counts were recorded for this clone. The V call is TRBV7-9, the J call TRBJ2-1, with a weak D call TRBD1 (6 bases). This CDR3 spans 13 amino acids. Trimming removed 7 bases from V and 5 bases from J, with 12 bases in between. The V gene's germline CDR1 is SEHNR and CDR2 FQNEAQ (reference sequence). The CDR3 sequence is CASTTGLDNEQFF. The CDR3 DNA reads TGTGCCAGCACTACAGGGTTAGACAATGAGCAGTTCTTC.

CDR3 bases: TGTGCCAGCAGCCAAGATAGGGGGGAGGGTGCAGATACGCAGTATTTT. It codes for CASSQDRGEGADTQYF. This chain links TRBV4-2 with TRBJ2-3; perhaps TRBD2 as D (7 bases). V lost 0 bases to trimming and J lost 4 bases, with 14 bases between them. The CDR3 extends over 16 amino acids. Germline CDR1 LGHNA, CDR2 YNFKEQ.

The chain has TRBV30 and TRBJ2-7; 7 bases are shared with TRBD1. CDR3 length: 14 amino acids. The ends lost 2 bases at V and 2 bases at J; junction bases unmatched: 6. Germline V gene sequence: CDR1 GTSNPN, CDR2 SVGIG (reference sequence). CDR3 loop: CAWSLGTVTYEQYF. CDR3 in DNA: TGTGCCTGGAGTCTAGGGACAGTGACCTACGAGCAGTACTTC.

This chain links TRBV2 with TRBJ2-7, with 7 bases lining up with TRBD1. The CDR3 is 12 amino acids. Unmatched junction bases numbered 8, after V lost 11 bases and J lost 4 bases. Per the germline V gene, CDR1 is SNHLY and CDR2 is FYNNEI. CDR3 DNA sequence: TGTGCCGGCCGGGACAGAGGTTACGAGCAGTACTTC. This translates into CAGRDRGYEQYF. Filled out from reference TRBV2 and TRBJ2-7, the complete variable domain reads EPEVTQTPSHQVTQMGQEVILRCVPISNHLYFYWYRQILGQKVEFLVSFYNNEISEKSEIFDDQFSVERPDGSNFTLKIRSTKLEDSAMYFCAGRDRGYEQYFGPGTRLTVT.

The chain links TRBV12-3 or TRBV12-4 to TRBJ1-1, with D possibly TRBD1 on 5 matching bases. V lost 7 bases and J 9 bases, leaving 18 bases between the germline ends. The CDR3 has 13 amino acids. CDR3 nucleotides: TGTGCCAGCACTCTCGGCGGTCAGGGCCAAGCTTTCTTT. This sequence encodes CASTLGGQGQAFF.

The sample holds a few counts of this clone. This chain links TRBV5-1 with TRBJ2-3, with D possibly being TRBD1 (5 bases). CDR3 length: 15 residues. The V and J ends lost 0 bases and 0 bases respectively, with 8 bases between them. Germline lookup yields CDR1 SGHRS and CDR2 YFSETQ. In DNA form, the CDR3 reads TGCGCCAGCAGCTTGGTCCCAGGGAGCACAGATACGCAGTATTTT. It codes for CASSLVPGSTDTQYF.

The chain recombines TRBV11-2 with TRBJ1-1, with D uncertain. The germline V and J ends were trimmed by 3 bases and 2 bases, with 16 bases remaining between them. CDR3 length: 16 residues. Germline assignment: CDR1 SGHAT and CDR2 FQNNGV. Here the CDR3 DNA reads TGTGCCAGCAGCTTCCCCTCGGGCCAGACAAACACTGAAGCTTTCTTT. This encodes CASSFPSGQTNTEAFF.

The chain links TRBV3-1 (or the pseudogene TRBV3-2) to TRBJ2-1, with 9 bases that match TRBD2. From germline, CDR1 is LGHDT and CDR2 YNNKEL (reference sequence). Trimming cost V 6 bases and J 7 bases; bases outside gene matches: 4. The CDR3 covers 13 residues. The CDR3 sequence: CASRAGGSNEQFF. The DNA for the CDR3 is TGTGCCAGCAGGGCGGGAGGGAGTAATGAGCAGTTCTTC.

About this clone itself: Its ends do not fully match the called genes, so a read error is possible. CDR3 loop: CASSLGGYQETQYF. In DNA, the CDR3 is TGTGCTAGCAGCTTAGGGGGGTACCAAGAGACCCAGTACTTC. The chain employs TRBV7-7 and TRBJ2-5; tentatively, D is TRBD1 or TRBD2 (6 bases each). The germline V gene encodes CDR1 SSHAT and CDR2 FNYEAQ (reference sequence). The CDR3 loop spans 14 amino acids.